Detailed here is one TCR beta chain. There are 11 residues in the CDR3. Germline CDR1 is ENHRY and CDR2 is SYGVKD. Trimming pared 10 bases from V and 7 bases from J, leaving 13 bases between. In the source study's methods: Amplification of reference gene primers provided the estimated nucleated cell counts. Assay used: immunoSEQ multiplex PCR; TCRdb lists only in-frame clones, some missing. Clonal size and the V and J genes are those of that table, whereas D and trimming came from the DNA. The sample shows 280,000 or so clones, roughly 86% of them seen only once. These data belong to a study of blood T cell repertoires in COVID-19. As for the study in general: Both acute and convalescent COVID-19 samples were obtained from the United States, Italy and Spain. T cells, B-cell-depleted T cells, or PBMCs provided the cDNA or gDNA that served as material.

Sequenced: peripheral blood. This clonotype was sampled from a woman aged 25 to 39 who had recovered from COVID-19. The chain couples TRBV10-3 to TRBJ2-5, with D perhaps TRBD2 (5 bases). CDR3 sequence: CATGNEGTQYF. The DNA for the CDR3 is TGTGCCACGGGGAACGAGGGGACCCAGTACTTC.